The entry that follows covers one T cell receptor (beta chain) sequence. What it binds is not known. The data derive from a study of early T cells in non-severe SARS-CoV-2 infection. Turning to the study itself: Chains from this unsorted whole-blood bulk RNA could not be paired. Study outcomes and limitations: CD4 and private specificities were missed by VDJdb matching, which favored anti-spike CD8 responses.

As part of library construction, unique molecular identifiers were attached to individual cDNA molecules. Each CDR3 protein is one row after TCRdb ran MiXCR on the 5' RACE reads. The sample contains over 50,000 distinct CDR3 sequences, over 7% of which appear only once. Germline V gene sequence: CDR1 SGHTA, CDR2 FQGNSA. Trimming removed 2 bases from V and 8 bases from J, with 16 bases in between. This CDR3 contains 15 residues. J is TRBJ2-1 and V is TRBV7-2; perhaps D is TRBD1 or TRBD2 (6 bases each). The sequenced sample consisted of whole blood. This TCR derives from an adult who was a healthcare worker with PCR-confirmed SARS-CoV-2 infection or an uninfected control (not recorded which). CDR3 DNA sequence: TGTGCCAGCAGCTTAACGGGGGCCATGAGAGATGAGCAGTTCTTC. Translated: CASSLTGAMRDEQFF.